This is a list of T cell receptor beta chains from one sample in a study of cytomegalovirus exposure and HLA in healthy donors. Data came from immunoSEQ multiplex PCR; TCRdb stores just in-frame clones and leaves some out. The sample yields 150,000 or so clones, over 75% seen once. Source material: PBMCs. These receptors were obtained from a woman between 40 and 55 years old in good health and CMV-seropositive. The conserved cysteine and the conserved F or W are not part of the CDR3 here. The D gene is left open where the match is weak. Some rows mark clone size as missing; the rest say once, few, many or name a class of expanded clone.

NA	TRBV5-6	TRBJ1-1	NA	ASSLGQGRPEAF
TRBD2	TRBV7-8	TRBJ2-7	NA	ASSQTSGSYEQY
TRBD1	TRBV5-1	TRBJ1-2	NA	ASSYRTGGHYGYT
NA	TRBV5-1	TRBJ1-4	NA	ASSFGVGSIGEKLF
TRBD1	TRBV18	TRBJ1-4	NA	ASSPNRGTTNEKLF
TRBD1	TRBV28	TRBJ2-3	NA	ASSLTGGQGRGVAQY
TRBD1	TRBV5-1	TRBJ2-7	few	ASSHNTGGPYEQY
TRBD2	TRBV27	TRBJ2-7	NA	ASKLAGDYEQY
TRBD1	TRBV7-9	TRBJ1-2	NA	ASSPLGPDRDYGYT
TRBD1	TRBV7-9	TRBJ2-1	NA	ASSLTGTDEQF
TRBD2	TRBV30	TRBJ2-1	NA	AWARLAGYNEQF